Here is one TCR beta chain with its context. This specimen belongs to a study of T cell responses to AZD1222 COVID-19 vaccine. Clones were sequenced by immunoSEQ multiplex PCR, and TCRdb holds only the in-frame ones, with some missing. Of about 120,000 clones detected, about 82% appear once; the ten largest clones hold about 16%. The starting material was peripheral blood, obtained 28 days after the second AZD1222 dose. The source is an adult who received the AZD1222 COVID-19 vaccine.

The CDR3 DNA sequence: TGTGCCAGTAGTCCTACGGTGGCCACGGAGACCCAGTACTTC. Its protein product is CASSPTVATETQYF. The chain has TRBV19 and TRBJ2-5; D call uncertain. CDR3 length equals 14 residues. In germline, CDR1 is LNHDA, CDR2 SQIVND (reference sequence). With 5 bases removed from V and 5 bases from J, the gap between germline ends came to 15 bases.